This T cell receptor (beta chain) was captured in a study of T cell repertoires in cytomegalovirus infection. About the research overall: Matching HLA type, along with CMV infection, was indicated by public TCR beta signatures.

This clonotype came up a few times. Its antigen is not known. Study-wide points: Ex vivo, HLA-C-restricted CMV-specific TCR beta clonotypes prevailed over the rest of the response. The cumulative frequency of public TCR beta families distinguished individuals who carried CMV together with the relevant HLA.

The germline CDR1 and CDR2 sequences are SGHVS and FQNEAQ. The CDR3 has 14 residues. Trimming removed 3 bases from V and 10 bases from J; junction bases left unmatched: 2. MiXCR, applied by TCRdb to the reads, yields one record per CDR3 protein. This table holds some 180,000 distinct CDR3 sequences, roughly a fifth found once. The chain couples TRBV7-8 to TRBJ1-6, with 11 bases lining up with TRBD1. Sequenced sample: PBMCs. This TCR derives from a human donor in good health (CMV status not recorded). Some clones in this sample may be carry-over from other donors' samples. The CDR3 DNA is TGTGCCAGCAGCTTGGACAGGGGGCAATCACCCCTCCACTTT. This translates into CASSLDRGQSPLHF.